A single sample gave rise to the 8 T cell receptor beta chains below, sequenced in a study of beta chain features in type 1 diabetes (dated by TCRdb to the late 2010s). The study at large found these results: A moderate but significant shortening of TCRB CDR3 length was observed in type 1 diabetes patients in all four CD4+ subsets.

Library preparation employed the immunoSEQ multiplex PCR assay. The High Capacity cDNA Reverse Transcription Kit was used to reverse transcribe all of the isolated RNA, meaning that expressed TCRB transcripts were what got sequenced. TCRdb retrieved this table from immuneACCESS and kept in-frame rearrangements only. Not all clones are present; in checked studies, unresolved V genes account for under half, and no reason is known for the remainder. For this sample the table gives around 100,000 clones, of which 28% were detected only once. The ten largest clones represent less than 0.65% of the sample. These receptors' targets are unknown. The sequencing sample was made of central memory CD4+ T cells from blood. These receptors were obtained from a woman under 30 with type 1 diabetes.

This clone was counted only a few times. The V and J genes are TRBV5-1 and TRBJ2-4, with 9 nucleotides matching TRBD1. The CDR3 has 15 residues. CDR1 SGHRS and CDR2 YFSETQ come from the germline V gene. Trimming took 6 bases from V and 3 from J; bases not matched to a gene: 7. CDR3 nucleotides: TGCGCCAGCACCCAGGGACAGGGTGACAAAAACATTCAGTACTTC. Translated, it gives CASTQGQGDKNIQYF.

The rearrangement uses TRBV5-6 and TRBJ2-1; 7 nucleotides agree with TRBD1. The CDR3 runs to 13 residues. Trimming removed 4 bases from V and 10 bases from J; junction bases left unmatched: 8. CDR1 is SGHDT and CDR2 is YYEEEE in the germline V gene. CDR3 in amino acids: CASSLRQGGEQFF. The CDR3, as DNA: TGTGCCAGCAGCCTCCGACAGGGTGGGGAGCAGTTCTTC.

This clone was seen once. CDR3 DNA sequence: TGTGCCAGTAGTAAGCTAGCGGGAGGCCTCTACGAGCAGTACTTC. This codes for CASSKLAGGLYEQYF. J is TRBJ2-7 and V is TRBV19; 11 bases are shared with TRBD2. The CDR3 has 15 residues. Germline V gene lookup returns CDR1 LNHDA and CDR2 SQIVND (reference sequence). The ends lost 4 bases at V and 3 bases at J; junction bases unmatched: 5. The whole variable domain, filled in from reference TRBV19 and TRBJ2-7, reads DGGITQSPKYLFRKEGQNVTLSCEQNLNHDAMYWYRQDPGQGLRLIYYSQIVNDFQKGDIAEGYSVSREKKESFPLTVTSAQKNPTAFYLCASSKLAGGLYEQYFGPGTRLTVT.

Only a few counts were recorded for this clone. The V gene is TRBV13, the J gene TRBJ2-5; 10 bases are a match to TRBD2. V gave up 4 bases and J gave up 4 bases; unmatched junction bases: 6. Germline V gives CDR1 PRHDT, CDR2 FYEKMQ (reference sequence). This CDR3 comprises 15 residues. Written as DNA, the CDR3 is TGTGCCAGCAGCTCTATAGCGGGAGGAGGAGAGACCCAGTACTTC. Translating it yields CASSSIAGGGETQYF. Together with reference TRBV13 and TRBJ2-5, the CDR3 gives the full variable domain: AAGVIQSPRHLIKEKRETATLKCYPIPRHDTVYWYQQGPGQDPQFLISFYEKMQSDKGSIPDRFSAQQFSDYHSELNMSSLELGDSALYFCASSSIAGGGETQYFGPGTRLLVL.

CDR3 sequence (DNA): TGTGCCAGCAGTCCTAGCGGGAGGGCCGGCACAGATACGCAGTATTTT. Translating it yields CASSPSGRAGTDTQYF. J is TRBJ2-3 and V is TRBV6-6, with TRBD2 matching over 12 bases. The CDR3 loop spans 16 amino acids. Germline assignment: CDR1 MNHNY and CDR2 SVGAGI (reference sequence). The trim removed 5 bases at V and 1 base at J, leaving 4 bases unmatched.

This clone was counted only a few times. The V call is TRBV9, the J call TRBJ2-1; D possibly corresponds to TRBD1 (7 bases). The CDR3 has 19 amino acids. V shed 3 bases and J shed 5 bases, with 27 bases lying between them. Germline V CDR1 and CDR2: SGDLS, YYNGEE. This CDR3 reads CASSGRRGPGGIRHNEQFF. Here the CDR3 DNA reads TGTGCCAGCAGCGGCCGGAGGGGGCCGGGCGGGATAAGGCACAATGAGCAGTTCTTC. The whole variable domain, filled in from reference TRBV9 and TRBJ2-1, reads DSGVTQTPKHLITATGQRVTLRCSPRSGDLSVYWYQQSLDQGLQFLIQYYNGEERAKGNILERFSAQQFPDLHSELNLSSLELGDSALYFCASSGRRGPGGIRHNEQFFGPGTRLTVL.

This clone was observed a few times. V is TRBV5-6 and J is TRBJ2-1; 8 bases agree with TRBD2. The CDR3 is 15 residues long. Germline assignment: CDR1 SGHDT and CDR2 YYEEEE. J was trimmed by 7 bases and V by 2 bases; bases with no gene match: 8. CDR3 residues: CASSLEREFWNEQFF. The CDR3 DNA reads TGTGCCAGCAGCTTAGAGCGGGAGTTCTGGAATGAGCAGTTCTTC.

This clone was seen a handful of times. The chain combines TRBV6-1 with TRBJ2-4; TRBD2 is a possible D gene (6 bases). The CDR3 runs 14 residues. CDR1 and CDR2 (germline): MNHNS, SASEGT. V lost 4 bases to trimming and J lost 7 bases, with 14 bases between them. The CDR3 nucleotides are TGTGCCAGCAGTGGCACCGGGACTCCGAACATTCAGTACTTC. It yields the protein CASSGTGTPNIQYF.